A single sample gave rise to the 10 T cell receptor beta chains below, sequenced in a study of response to subunit inactivated influenza vaccine. TCRdb re-called the RT-PCR reads through MiXCR, storing one row per CDR3 protein. The sample lists about 240,000 distinct CDR3 sequences; 10% to 15% were seen once. Sequencing used non-naive T cells sorted from PBMCs, obtained around two weeks before vaccination. The receptor source for this set is a man aged 45-65 years who received an inactivated influenza vaccine.

This clonotype was detected only a few times. The chain employs TRBV5-1 and TRBJ1-6; D remains ambiguous. The CDR3 runs 13 residues. The V and J ends lost 4 bases and 5 bases respectively, with 7 bases between them. Germline CDR1 SGHRS, CDR2 YFSETQ. The CDR3: CASSSSDNSPLHF. The DNA for the CDR3 is TGCGCCAGCAGCAGCAGTGATAATTCACCCCTCCACTTT. The whole variable domain, filled in from reference TRBV5-1 and TRBJ1-6, reads KAGVTQTPRYLIKTRGQQVTLSCSPISGHRSVSWYQQTPGQGLQFLFEYFSETQRNKGNFPGRFSGRQFSNSRSEMNVSTLELGDSALYLCASSSSDNSPLHFGNGTRLTVT.

The chain recombines TRBV19 with TRBJ1-2; 8 bases line up with TRBD1. Germline CDR1 is LNHDA and CDR2 is SQIVND (reference sequence). The CDR3 totals 12 residues. J gave up 10 bases and V 7 bases, and 8 bases lay outside the gene matches. The CDR3 here is CASNYRGDDYTF. DNA for the CDR3: TGTGCCAGTAACTACAGGGGGGACGACTACACCTTC. The full variable domain, rest sourced from reference TRBV19 and TRBJ1-2, is DGGITQSPKYLFRKEGQNVTLSCEQNLNHDAMYWYRQDPGQGLRLIYYSQIVNDFQKGDIAEGYSVSREKKESFPLTVTSAQKNPTAFYLCASNYRGDDYTFGSGTRLTVV.

In this sample, this clonotype turned up a few times. The genes are TRBV3-1 and TRBJ2-2; 10 bases map to TRBD1. The ends lost 1 base at V and 7 bases at J; junction bases unmatched: 3. CDR1 is LGHDT and CDR2 is YNNKEL in the germline V gene (reference sequence). The CDR3 runs to 15 residues. CDR3 protein: CASSQGTGGIGELFF. Here the CDR3 DNA reads TGTGCCAGCAGCCAAGGGACAGGGGGAATCGGGGAGCTGTTTTTT.

V is TRBV27 and J is TRBJ2-5; 7 nucleotides align to TRBD1. V gave up 6 bases and J gave up 4 bases; unmatched junction bases: 8. Germline V gene lookup returns CDR1 MNHEY and CDR2 SMNVEV (reference sequence). The CDR3 extends over 14 amino acids. CDR3 residues: CASRRTGVVETQYF. The CDR3 DNA is TGTGCCAGCAGGAGAACAGGGGTCGTAGAGACCCAGTACTTC.

The chain links TRBV4-3 to TRBJ1-6; a possible D gene is TRBD1 (5 bases). Germline values: CDR1 LGHNA, CDR2 YSLEER. The V gene lost 0 bases and the J gene lost 7 bases, with 16 bases spanning the gap. CDR3 length: 17 residues. The CDR3 protein is CASSQDRGGSVNSPLHF. The CDR3 coding sequence is TGCGCCAGCAGCCAAGATCGCGGGGGATCGGTGAATTCACCCCTCCACTTT.

This clonotype was observed a few times. This sequence joins TRBV3-1 and TRBJ2-1; TRBD2 agrees at 7 bases. The CDR3 loop spans 15 amino acids. Germline V gives CDR1 LGHDT, CDR2 YNNKEL (reference sequence). V lost 4 bases, J lost 7 bases, and 10 bases stayed unmatched. The CDR3 here is CASSPVWGGENEQFF. CDR3 DNA sequence: TGTGCCAGCAGCCCCGTATGGGGGGGGGAAAATGAGCAGTTCTTC.

This clonotype was recorded at least ten times. This chain uses TRBV6-2 or TRBV6-3 with TRBJ2-5; D tentatively fits TRBD1 or TRBD2 (5 bases each). The germline CDR1 and CDR2 sequences are MNHEY and SVGEGT. V lost 6 bases and J lost 5, with 16 bases in between. This CDR3 is built from 14 residues. In DNA, the CDR3 is TGTGCCAGCAGGAATCCGGGACGGGCGGAGACCCAGTACTTC. Protein: CASRNPGRAETQYF.

The rearrangement uses TRBV20-1 and TRBJ1-1; no reliable D call. The CDR3 is 22 residues long. Per the germline V gene, CDR1 is DFQATT and CDR2 is SNEGSKA (reference sequence). V lost 0 bases and J lost 0, with 32 bases in between. CDR3 nucleotide sequence: TGCAGTGCTAGAGAGCACTGGAGGATTAACGAGATCCTTCACTCCATGAACACTGAAGCTTTCTTT. It encodes CSAREHWRINEILHSMNTEAFF.

Ten or more counts support this clonotype. The CDR3 bases are TGTGCCAGCAGCGTAGAACAGGGAGGGAGATACTATGGCTACACCTTC. This sequence encodes CASSVEQGGRYYGYTF. The genes are TRBV5-6 and TRBJ1-2, with D possibly matching TRBD1 (6 bases). CDR3 length: 16 residues. Germline CDR1 and CDR2: SGHDT and YYEEEE. V dropped 4 bases and J dropped 3 bases, with 19 bases sitting between them.

This chain links TRBV20-1 with TRBJ2-3; D not certain. This CDR3 is 11 amino acids long. The V gene's germline CDR1 is DFQATT and CDR2 SNEGSKA (reference sequence). V was trimmed by 6 bases and J by 6 bases, leaving 10 bases between them. The CDR3 region has the DNA TGCAGTGCAAGACTTGGGGATACGCAGTATTTT. This translates into CSARLGDTQYF.